This T cell receptor (beta chain) is from a study of T cell responses to AZD1222 COVID-19 vaccine. This CDR3 spans 15 amino acids. From germline, CDR1 is LGHDT and CDR2 YNNKEL (reference sequence). The V and J ends lost 0 bases and 4 bases respectively, with 12 bases between them. Data came from immunoSEQ multiplex PCR; TCRdb stores just in-frame clones and leaves some out. The sample has some 100,000 clones; around nine tenths are singletons. The receptor comes from an adult who received the AZD1222 COVID-19 vaccine. The sample here was peripheral blood, taken 28 days after the second AZD1222 dose. V is TRBV3-1 (or the pseudogene TRBV3-2) and J is TRBJ2-5, with a tentative D call TRBD1 (6 bases). CDR3 sequence (DNA): TGTGCCAGCAGCCAAGAGTCAGGGGTTCGAGAGACCCAGTACTTC. It specifies CASSQESGVRETQYF.